This TCR beta chain derives from a study of control samples from healthy donors and cancer patients. Per germline, CDR1 SGHNT and CDR2 YYREEE (reference sequence). CDR3 length: 14 residues. The germline V and J ends were trimmed by 6 bases and 7 bases, with 19 bases remaining between them. Profiled with immunoSEQ multiplex PCR; TCRdb holds only in-frame clones, not every one. Here the sample spans about 150,000 clones, approximately 93% being singletons. This receptor was taken from a man between 18 and 29 years old in good health. Sequencing input: blood. The rearrangement uses TRBV5-4 and TRBJ1-2; no reliable D call. DNA for the CDR3: TGTGCCAGCATGTCCTCGGGGATATTTGGTGGCTACACCTTC. Encoded protein: CASMSSGIFGGYTF.